A selection of T cell receptor beta chains follows, all from one sample in a study of T cell repertoires in cytomegalovirus infection. TCRdb ran MiXCR on the reads and lists one entry per CDR3 protein. The repertoire includes more than 650,000 distinct CDR3 sequences, about a third of them detected once, and roughly 2.9% sits in the top ten. The sample was PBMCs. The origin of the receptors is a human donor in good health (CMV status not recorded). Some clones in this sample may be carry-over from other donors' samples. The CDR3 runs from the conserved cysteine through the conserved F or W. The D gene is left open where the match is weak. Size tells how often a clone was seen (once, few, many) or the class of an expanded clone, and some rows leave it out.

NA | NA | TRBJ1-2 | TRBV29-1 | CSVNDRYGYTF | TGCAGCGTTAACGACAGATATGGCTACACCTTC
NA | few | TRBJ1-2 | TRBV7-8 | CASSLEEVLGYGYTF | TGTGCCAGCAGCTTAGAAGAGGTCCTTGGCTATGGCTACACCTTC
TRBD2 | NA | TRBJ2-2 | TRBV27 | CASTLTSGGIGELFF | TGTGCCAGCACCTTGACTAGCGGGGGAATCGGGGAGCTGTTTTTT
TRBD2 | NA | TRBJ2-7 | TRBV7-2 | CASRLAGGPPYGQYF | TGTGCCAGCAGATTAGCGGGAGGGCCCCCCTACGGGCAGTACTTC
NA | few | TRBJ1-2 | TRBV12-3/TRBV12-4 | CASSSPGLRGYTF | TGTGCCAGCAGTTCCCCAGGGCTGAGGGGCTACACCTTC
NA | few | TRBJ2-7 | TRBV11-1 | CASSLEGTDYYEQYF | TGTGCCAGCAGCTTGGAGGGGACGGATTACTACGAGCAGTACTTC
NA | NA | TRBJ1-1 | TRBV28 | CASSLSGRIFMNTEAFF | TGTGCCAGCAGTTTATCTGGCAGGATATTCATGAACACTGAAGCTTTCTTT
TRBD2 | many | TRBJ2-7 | TRBV7-8 | CASSLGAGAVENEQYF | TGTGCCAGCAGCTTAGGAGCGGGGGCAGTGGAGAACGAGCAGTACTTC
NA | NA | TRBJ2-3 | TRBV11-2 | CASSSSYTQYF | TGTGCCAGCAGCTCATCCTATACGCAGTATTTT
NA | NA | TRBJ2-1 | TRBV6-2/TRBV6-3 | CASSYLGGVRNEQFF | TGTGCCAGCAGTTACCTGGGGGGAGTCAGGAATGAGCAGTTCTTC
NA | once | TRBJ1-1 | TRBV6-5 | CASSNLRRSDTEAFF | TGTGCCAGCAGTAACCTTAGACGGTCGGACACTGAAGCTTTCTTT
NA | NA | TRBJ2-3 | TRBV19 | CASSIARGARADTQYF | TGTGCCAGTAGTATAGCTCGGGGGGCGCGGGCAGATACGCAGTATTTT
NA | many | TRBJ2-1 | TRBV7-8 | CASSLNNYNEQFF | TGTGCCAGCAGCTTAAACAACTACAATGAGCAGTTCTTC
NA | NA | TRBJ1-1 | TRBV5-1 | CASSLQRQNTEAFF | TGCGCCAGCAGCTTGCAGAGGCAGAACACTGAAGCTTTCTTT
TRBD1 | few | TRBJ1-3 | TRBV19 | CASSPTGGRIGNTIYF | TGTGCCAGTAGTCCGACAGGGGGCCGGATTGGAAACACCATATATTTT
TRBD2 | NA | TRBJ2-7 | TRBV27 | CASSHQGLAGSYEQYF | TGTGCCAGCAGCCATCAGGGACTAGCGGGCTCCTACGAGCAGTACTTC
TRBD2 | few | TRBJ2-4 | TRBV28 | CASGSGTSGTGAKNIQYF | TGTGCCAGCGGCTCCGGGACTAGCGGCACCGGGGCCAAAAACATTCAGTACTTC
TRBD1 | once | TRBJ2-1 | TRBV4-1 | CASRGGQGSGKVGSYNEQFF | TGTGCCAGCAGGGGGGGACAGGGATCGGGAAAGGTCGGCTCCTACAATGAGCAGTTCTTC
TRBD1 | NA | TRBJ2-6 | TRBV7-9 | CASSSLIGQGVPGANVLTF | TGTGCCAGCAGCTCACTAATCGGACAGGGGGTTCCCGGGGCCAACGTCCTGACTTTC
TRBD2 | NA | TRBJ2-5 | TRBV7-2 | CASSLGSGDEETQYF | TGTGCCAGCAGCTTAGGTAGCGGGGACGAAGAGACCCAGTACTTC
TRBD2 | NA | TRBJ2-1 | TRBV3-1 | CASTRSSGVSYNEQFF | TGTGCCAGCACCCGGAGTAGCGGGGTGTCCTACAATGAGCAGTTCTTC
NA | NA | TRBJ1-2 | TRBV6-5 | CASSYSLAVYGYTF | TGTGCCAGCAGTTACTCCTTGGCGGTCTATGGCTACACCTTC
NA | few | TRBJ1-3 | TRBV24-1 | CATSDQQGRSGNTIYF | TGTGCCACCAGTGACCAACAGGGACGATCTGGAAACACCATATATTTT
NA | few | TRBJ1-2 | TRBV7-8 | CASSLGSNLTFYGYTF | TGTGCCAGCAGCTTAGGTTCCAACCTGACGTTCTATGGCTACACCTTC
NA | many | TRBJ1-1 | TRBV28 | CASSQNTEAFF | TGTGCCAGCAGCCAGAACACTGAAGCTTTCTTT
NA | NA | TRBJ2-1 | TRBV7-2 | CASHPSRRSGFNNDQFF | TGTGCCAGCCACCCTTCACGCCGATCGGGATTTAACAATGATCAGTTCTTC
NA | NA | TRBJ2-1 | TRBV7-8 | CASSNAAARRNEQFF | TGTGCCAGCAGCAACGCTGCAGCACGCCGCAATGAGCAGTTCTTC
NA | many | TRBJ2-6 | TRBV7-2 | CARGTRSSGANVLTF | TGTGCCAGGGGAACGAGGAGCTCTGGGGCCAACGTCCTGACTTTC
NA | few | TRBJ2-7 | TRBV28 | CASQTFSELTDEQYF | TGTGCCAGCCAAACTTTCTCCGAGCTGACCGACGAGCAGTACTTC
NA | few | TRBJ2-2 | TRBV25-1 | CASSEYRGTGELFF | TGTGCCAGCAGTGAATACCGGGGGACCGGGGAGCTGTTTTTT
TRBD2 | many | TRBJ2-5 | TRBV7-2 | CASSLAGLAGGSETQYF | TGTGCCAGCAGCTTAGCCGGACTAGCGGGAGGGAGCGAGACCCAGTACTTC
TRBD1 | NA | TRBJ2-5 | TRBV7-2 | CASSLLGQGLETQYF | TGTGCCAGCAGCTTACTAGGACAGGGATTAGAGACCCAGTACTTC
NA | NA | TRBJ1-3 | TRBV7-6 | CASSLADIVAIYF | TGTGCCAGCAGCTTAGCAGACATCGTGGCCATATATTTT
TRBD2 | once | TRBJ2-1 | TRBV2 | CASSGGTSPNNEQFF | TGTGCCAGCAGTGGAGGGACTAGCCCTAACAATGAGCAGTTCTTC
NA | NA | TRBJ2-1 | TRBV19 | CASSIPGSYNEQFF | TGTGCCAGTAGTATCCCAGGGTCCTACAATGAGCAGTTCTTC
NA | few | TRBJ2-1 | TRBV7-9 | CASSLMTEQTLF | TGTGCCAGCAGCTTAATGACCGAGCAGACACTATTC
TRBD2 | NA | TRBJ2-1 | TRBV20-1 | CSARERISGRISSYNEQFF | TGCAGTGCTAGAGAAAGAATTAGCGGGAGGATAAGCTCCTACAATGAGCAGTTCTTC
TRBD2 | NA | TRBJ2-3 | TRBV11-2 | CASSWGLTDTQYF | TGTGCCAGCAGCTGGGGACTAACAGATACGCAGTATTTT
TRBD1 | NA | TRBJ1-5 | TRBV11-2 | CASSPGGTGHNQPQHF | TGTGCCAGCAGCCCCGGGGGGACAGGGCACAATCAGCCCCAGCATTTT
NA | NA | TRBJ1-1 | TRBV7-3 | CARSLYSLMTTEDFF | TGTGCCAGAAGCTTGTACAGTCTTATGACCACTGAAGATTTCTTT
NA | NA | TRBJ2-7 | TRBV12-3/TRBV12-4 | CASRLHGQRYEQYF | TGTGCCAGCAGATTACATGGACAGCGCTACGAGCAGTACTTC
NA | many | TRBJ1-5 | TRBV7-2 | CASSLMGQVGQPQHF | TGTGCCAGCAGCTTAATGGGGCAGGTGGGGCAGCCCCAGCATTTT
NA | NA | TRBJ2-1 | TRBV6-1 | CASSYRPSATYNEQFF | TGTGCCAGCAGTTACCGTCCTAGCGCAACCTACAATGAGCAGTTCTTC
TRBD1 | few | TRBJ2-7 | TRBV20-1 | CSAETGSLEQYF | TGCAGTGCAGAGACAGGGTCCCTCGAGCAGTACTTC
NA | NA | TRBJ1-2 | TRBV5-1 | CASSLAGDNDGYTF | TGCGCCAGCAGCTTGGCGGGGGATAATGATGGCTACACCTTC
NA | NA | TRBJ2-5 | TRBV6-5 | CASNRGFSEETQYF | TGTGCCAGCAACAGAGGCTTTAGTGAGGAGACCCAGTACTTC
NA | many | TRBJ1-1 | TRBV6-5 | CASSYSSLNTEAFF | TGTGCCAGCAGTTACTCGTCCCTGAACACTGAAGCTTTCTTT
NA | NA | TRBJ2-3 | TRBV20-1 | CSAAGDTQYF | TGCAGTGCCGCCGGAGATACGCAGTATTTT
NA | NA | TRBJ1-5 | TRBV20-1 | CSAQKRNQPKHF | TGCAGTGCTCAGAAGCGCAATCAGCCCAAGCATTTT
NA | many | TRBJ1-5 | TRBV28 | CASSGAADYQPQHF | TGTGCCAGCAGCGGCGCGGCAGACTATCAGCCCCAGCATTTT
NA | NA | TRBJ1-1 | TRBV6-1 | CASSEGGGYTEAYF | TGTGCCAGCAGTGAAGGTGGAGGGTACACTGAAGCTTACTTT
NA | NA | TRBJ2-7 | TRBV29-1 | CSVRGVRGAKHEPYF | TGCAGCGTTAGGGGCGTAAGGGGGGCCAAGCACGAGCCGTACTTC
TRBD2 | few | TRBJ2-2 | TRBV6-1 | CASSILGTSGGWAGELFF | TGTGCCAGCAGCATCCTGGGGACTAGCGGGGGGTGGGCCGGGGAGCTGTTTTTT
NA | few | TRBJ1-6 | TRBV5-4 | CATIGGAGSPLHF | TGTGCCACTATCGGGGGCGCGGGCTCACCCCTCCACTTT
NA | few | TRBJ2-7 | TRBV28 | CASSLFPDRPYEQYF | TGTGCCAGCAGTTTATTTCCGGACCGTCCCTACGAGCAGTACTTC
NA | few | TRBJ2-2 | TRBV29-1 | CSVFVGQNTGELFF | TGCAGCGTTTTCGTCGGGCAGAACACCGGGGAGCTGTTTTTT
TRBD1 | many | TRBJ1-2 | TRBV28 | CASSLARRGNYGYTF | TGTGCCAGCAGTTTAGCGCGCAGGGGGAACTATGGCTACACCTTC
TRBD2 | NA | TRBJ2-3 | TRBV7-2 | CASSPPGGGGSDTQYF | TGTGCCAGCAGCCCTCCGGGGGGAGGAGGGTCAGATACGCAGTATTTT